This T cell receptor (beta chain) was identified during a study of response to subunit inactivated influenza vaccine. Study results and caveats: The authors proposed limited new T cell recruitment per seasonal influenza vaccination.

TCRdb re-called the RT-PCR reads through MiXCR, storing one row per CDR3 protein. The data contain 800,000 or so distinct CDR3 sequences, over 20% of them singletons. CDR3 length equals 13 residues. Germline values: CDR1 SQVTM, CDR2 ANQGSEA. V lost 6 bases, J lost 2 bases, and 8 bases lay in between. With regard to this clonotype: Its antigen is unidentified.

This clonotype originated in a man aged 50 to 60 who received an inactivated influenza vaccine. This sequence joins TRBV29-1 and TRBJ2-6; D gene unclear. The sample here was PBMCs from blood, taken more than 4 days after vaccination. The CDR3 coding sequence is TGCAGCGTAAACGGCGCTGGGGCCAACGTCCTGACTTTC. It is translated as CSVNGAGANVLTF.